This entry features one T cell receptor (beta chain) sequence. The antigen is unknown. The data stem from a study of CD8+CD57+ T cells in acquired aplastic anemia. General study findings and limits: The diversity of CD8+CD57+ cells in patients was lower than that of total CD4+ and CD8+ pools.

V lost 3 bases to trimming and J lost 1 base, with 6 bases between them. This CDR3 contains 13 residues. CDR1 LNHNV and CDR2 YYDKDF come from the germline V gene (reference sequence). Sequencing involved patients with CD8+CD57+ cell expansion previously shown by flow cytometry. The template used for profiling TCR beta VDJ and CDR3 was genomic DNA. TCRdb reanalysed the reads using MiXCR and keeps one entry per CDR3 protein. The sample lists approximately 21,000 distinct CDR3 sequences, around 40% seen once, with about 90% in the top ten. The source of this sequence is a human donor with aplastic anemia. V and J are TRBV15 and TRBJ1-1, with D unresolved. Sequences were obtained from CD8+CD57+ T cells sorted from PBMCs. As to subset: bead-enriched CD8+CD57+ effector memory T cells from SAA patients. The CDR3 region has the DNA TGTGCCACCAGCAGTCCAGGGAACACTGAAGCTTTCTTT. Translated: CATSSPGNTEAFF.